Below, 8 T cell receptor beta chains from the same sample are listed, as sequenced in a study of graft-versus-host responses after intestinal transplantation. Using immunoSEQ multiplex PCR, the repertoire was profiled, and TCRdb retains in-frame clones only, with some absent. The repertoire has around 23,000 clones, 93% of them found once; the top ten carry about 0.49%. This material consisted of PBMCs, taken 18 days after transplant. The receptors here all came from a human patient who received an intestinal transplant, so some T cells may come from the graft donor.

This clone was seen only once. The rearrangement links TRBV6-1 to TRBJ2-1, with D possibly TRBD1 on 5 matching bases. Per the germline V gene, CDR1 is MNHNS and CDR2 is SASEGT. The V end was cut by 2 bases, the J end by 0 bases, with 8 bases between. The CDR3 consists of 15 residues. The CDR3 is CASSENQGSYNEQFF. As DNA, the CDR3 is TGTGCCAGCAGTGAAAACCAGGGCTCCTACAATGAGCAGTTCTTC.

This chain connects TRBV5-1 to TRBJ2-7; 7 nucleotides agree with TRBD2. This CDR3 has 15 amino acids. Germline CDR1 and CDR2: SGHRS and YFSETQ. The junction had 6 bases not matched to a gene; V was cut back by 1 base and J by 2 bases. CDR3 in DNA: TGCGCCAGCAGCTTGCGGGGCGGGGGAGCCTACGAGCAGTACTTC. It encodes CASSLRGGGAYEQYF.

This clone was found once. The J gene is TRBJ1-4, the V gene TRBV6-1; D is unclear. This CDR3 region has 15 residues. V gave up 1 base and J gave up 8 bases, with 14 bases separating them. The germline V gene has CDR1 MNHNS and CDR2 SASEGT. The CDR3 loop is CASSEVSRNGEKLFF. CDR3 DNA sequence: TGTGCCAGCAGTGAAGTAAGTCGAAACGGCGAAAAACTGTTTTTT.

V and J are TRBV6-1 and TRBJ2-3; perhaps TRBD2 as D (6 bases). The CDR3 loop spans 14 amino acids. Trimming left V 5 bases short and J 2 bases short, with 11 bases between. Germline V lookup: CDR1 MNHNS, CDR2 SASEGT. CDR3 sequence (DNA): TGTGCCAGCAGTTCCCGGGGGACCACAGATACGCAGTATTTT. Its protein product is CASSSRGTTDTQYF.

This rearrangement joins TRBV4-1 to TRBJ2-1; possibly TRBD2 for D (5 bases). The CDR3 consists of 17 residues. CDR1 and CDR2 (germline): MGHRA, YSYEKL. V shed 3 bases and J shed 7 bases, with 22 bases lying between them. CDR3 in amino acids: CASSHILRGSQGNEQFF. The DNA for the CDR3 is TGCGCCAGCAGCCACATTCTACGGGGTTCTCAAGGGAATGAGCAGTTCTTC.

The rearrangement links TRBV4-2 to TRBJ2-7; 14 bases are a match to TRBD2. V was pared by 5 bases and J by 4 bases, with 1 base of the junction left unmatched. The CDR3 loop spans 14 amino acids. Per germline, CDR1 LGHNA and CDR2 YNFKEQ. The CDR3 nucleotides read TGTGCCAGCAGCGGGACTAGCGGGGGTTACGAGCAGTACTTC. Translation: CASSGTSGGYEQYF.

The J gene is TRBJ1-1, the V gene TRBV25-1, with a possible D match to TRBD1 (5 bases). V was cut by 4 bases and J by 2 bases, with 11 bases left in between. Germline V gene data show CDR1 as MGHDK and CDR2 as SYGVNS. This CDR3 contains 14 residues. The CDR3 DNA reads TGTGCCAGCAGTGGATCGGGGGACAACACTGAAGCTTTCTTT. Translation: CASSGSGDNTEAFF. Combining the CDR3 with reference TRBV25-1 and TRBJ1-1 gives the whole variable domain EADIYQTPRYLVIGTGKKITLECSQTMGHDKMYWYQQDPGMELHLIHYSYGVNSTEKGDLSSESTVSRIRTEHFPLTLESARPSHTSQYLCASSGSGDNTEAFFGQGTRLTVV.

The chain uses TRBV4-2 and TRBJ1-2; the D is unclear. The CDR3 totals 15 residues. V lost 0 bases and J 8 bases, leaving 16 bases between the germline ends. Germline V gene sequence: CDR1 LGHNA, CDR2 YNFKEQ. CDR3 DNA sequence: TGTGCCAGCAGCCAAGATCTTGGGGTAGGGAACGGCTACACCTTC. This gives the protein CASSQDLGVGNGYTF.